This T cell receptor beta chain came from a study of blood T cell repertoires in COVID-19 (dated by TCRdb to 2018 to 2020). Notes on the research overall: Samples covering the acute and convalescent phases of COVID-19 were provided by collaborators in the United States, Italy and Spain. The prospective study material was composed of cDNA or gDNA derived from T cells, B-cell-depleted T cells, or PBMCs. Deeply sampled blood TCRbeta repertoires from subjects exposed to, actively infected with, or recovered from COVID-19 were included in the dataset. A freely available public database, intended as a resource for researchers studying the immune response to SARS-CoV-2, is where the repertoires were released. The samples were drawn from two sources: the first 160 participants of the ongoing ImmuneRACE study, and 1,000 to 1,500 subjects contributed by 6 global collaborators. Sample metadata almost always included a de-identified subject ID, COVID-19 status, age in years and sex. Where HLA class I and class II types were available, the types were taken from metadata supplied by the sample provider, not from assay-based typing. General findings and caveats noted by the study authors: The amount of clinical and demographic metadata varied by source and participant and was provided uncurated.

The germline V gene encodes CDR1 SGHTA and CDR2 FQGNSA. The junction carries 17 bases between V and J, which are trimmed by 5 bases and 6 bases respectively. From its cysteine to its phenylalanine, the CDR3 spans 16 amino acids. Left in the record is the CDR3 DNA by itself, 48 bases read in frame from the first base. TCRbeta CDR3 regions were amplified from genomic DNA using the immunoSEQ Assay, a bias-controlled multiplex PCR. The paper's data handling went like this. Within the assay, amplification of reference gene primers was used to estimate how many nucleated cells each sample contained. To quantify the absolute abundance of each unique TCRbeta CDR3 rearrangement, sequence reads were collapsed and filtered. For each sample, productive Simpson clonality was calculated as the square root of Simpson's diversity index across productive rearrangements. In TCRdb, the immuneACCESS table is reduced to in-frame sequences with V and J assigned. These tables do not hold every clone; where another copy was compared, an unresolved V gene accounts for under half, and the others remain unexplained. V and J calls and clone size are as listed in that table; D and trimming were resolved from the DNA. Here the sample has more than 400,000 clones; roughly 90% occur a single time. Jointly, the top ten make up 0.7% of the sample.

As to this clone: Its cognate antigen has yet to be identified. No quality values exist for individual bases; no much larger clone is one base distant.

Participants in the prospective study were enrolled through a virtual design, were aged roughly 18 to 100 years, and lived in under 25 United States geographic areas. Cohort assignment in the prospective study relied on participant-reported clinical history from a screening survey and a study questionnaire. Recovered participants in ImmuneRACE Cohort 3 were defined as having two consecutive negative NP/OP PCR tests, clearance from a healthcare professional, or resolution of symptoms. In the prospective study, whole blood, serum and a nasopharyngeal or oropharyngeal swab were collected from each participant by mobile phlebotomists. Participants in the prospective study had the option to provide additional blood draws and questionnaires over an approximately 2-month period. Before DNA extraction, blood samples from the prospective study were shipped at room temperature or frozen.

This receptor chain uses TRBV7-2 and TRBJ1-6, with TRBD1 tentatively as D gene (6 bases match). Sequencing used PBMCs or T cells enriched from blood (not recorded which). This TCR was recovered from a woman aged 18 to 35 who had recovered from COVID-19. The CDR3 reads as follows: CASSLEPPGVNSPLHF. The DNA sequence follows: TGTGCCAGCAGCCTCGAACCCCCAGGGGTTAATTCACCCCTCCACTTT. The entire variable domain, with the stretches around the CDR3 drawn from the reference TRBV7-2 and TRBJ1-6 proteins, is GAGVSQSPSNKVTEKGKDVELRCDPISGHTALYWYRQSLGQGLEFLIYFQGNSAPDKSGLPSDRFSAERTGGSVSTLTIQRTQQEDSAVYLCASSLEPPGVNSPLHFGNGTRLTVT.